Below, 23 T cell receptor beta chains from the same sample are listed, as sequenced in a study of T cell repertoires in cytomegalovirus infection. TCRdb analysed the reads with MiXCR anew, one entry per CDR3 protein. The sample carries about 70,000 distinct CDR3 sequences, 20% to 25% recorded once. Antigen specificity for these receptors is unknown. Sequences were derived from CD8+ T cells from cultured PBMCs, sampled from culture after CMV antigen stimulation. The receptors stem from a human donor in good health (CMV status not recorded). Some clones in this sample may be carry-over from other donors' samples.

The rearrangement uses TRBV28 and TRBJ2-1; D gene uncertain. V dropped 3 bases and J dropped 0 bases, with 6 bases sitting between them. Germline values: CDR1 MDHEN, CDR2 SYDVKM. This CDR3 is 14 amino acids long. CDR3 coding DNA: TGTGCCAGCAGTTTGGGAATCTCCTACAATGAGCAGTTCTTC. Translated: CASSLGISYNEQFF.

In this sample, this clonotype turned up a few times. The CDR3 DNA reads TGTGCCAGCAGAACACGGGGGGTCGAAGAGACCCAGTACTTC. This encodes CASRTRGVEETQYF. The gene calls are TRBV7-8 and TRBJ2-5; 7 nucleotides agree with TRBD2. There are 14 residues in the CDR3. The J segment lost 3 bases and the V segment lost 6 bases, leaving 7 bases of the junction unmatched. Germline assignment: CDR1 SGHVS and CDR2 FQNEAQ.

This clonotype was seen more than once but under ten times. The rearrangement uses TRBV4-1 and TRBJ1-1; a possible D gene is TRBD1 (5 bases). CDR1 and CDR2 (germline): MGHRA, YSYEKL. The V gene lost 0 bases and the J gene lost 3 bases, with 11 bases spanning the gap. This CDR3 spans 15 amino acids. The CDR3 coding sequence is TGCGCCAGCAGCCAAGATACAGGATCCCACACTGAAGCTTTCTTT. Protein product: CASSQDTGSHTEAFF.

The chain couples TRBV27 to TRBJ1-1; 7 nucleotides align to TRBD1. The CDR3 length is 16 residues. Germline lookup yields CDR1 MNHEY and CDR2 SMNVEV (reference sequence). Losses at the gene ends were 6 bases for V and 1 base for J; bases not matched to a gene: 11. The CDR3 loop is CASRVQGIGWNTEAFF. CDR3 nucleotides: TGTGCCAGCAGGGTACAGGGGATCGGTTGGAACACTGAAGCTTTCTTT.

DNA for the CDR3: TGTGCCAGCTTGACTTCATACAATGAGCAGTTCTTC. Amino acid sequence: CASLTSYNEQFF. The chain links TRBV2 to TRBJ2-1; no clear D gene. The germline V and J ends were trimmed by 8 bases and 4 bases, with 9 bases remaining between them. Germline loops: CDR1 SNHLY, CDR2 FYNNEI. This CDR3 comprises 12 residues. Full variable domain (outside the CDR3, taken from reference TRBV2 and TRBJ2-1): EPEVTQTPSHQVTQMGQEVILRCVPISNHLYFYWYRQILGQKVEFLVSFYNNEISEKSEIFDDQFSVERPDGSNFTLKIRSTKLEDSAMYFCASLTSYNEQFFGPGTRLTVL.

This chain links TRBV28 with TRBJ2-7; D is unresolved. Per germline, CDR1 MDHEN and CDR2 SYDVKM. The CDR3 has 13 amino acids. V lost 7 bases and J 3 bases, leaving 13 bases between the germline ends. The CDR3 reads CASTMGMDYEQYF. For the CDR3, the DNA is TGTGCCAGCACTATGGGGATGGACTACGAGCAGTACTTC.

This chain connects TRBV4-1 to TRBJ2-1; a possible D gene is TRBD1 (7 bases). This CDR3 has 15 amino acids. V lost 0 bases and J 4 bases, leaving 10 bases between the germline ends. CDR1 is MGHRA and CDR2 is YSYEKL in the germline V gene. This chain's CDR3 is CASSQEEGAYNEQFF. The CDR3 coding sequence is TGCGCCAGCAGCCAAGAGGAGGGGGCTTACAATGAGCAGTTCTTC.

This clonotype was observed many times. As DNA, the CDR3 is TGTGCCAGCAGCCCCTGGACAGGGACTGAAGCTTTCTTT. Amino acids: CASSPWTGTEAFF. The gene calls are TRBV7-8 and TRBJ1-1, with 8 bases aligning to TRBD1. J was trimmed by 5 bases and V by 5 bases; bases with no gene match: 4. CDR1 and CDR2 from the germline V gene are SGHVS and FQNEAQ. The CDR3 runs 13 residues.

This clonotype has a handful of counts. The CDR3 sequence is CSVGYLAEAFF. Written as DNA, the CDR3 is TGCAGCGTCGGGTATTTGGCTGAAGCTTTCTTT. The chain combines TRBV29-1 with TRBJ1-1; no clear D. The CDR3 consists of 11 residues. Trimming took off 6 bases at V and 6 bases at J, with 11 bases between the two ends. Germline V gene data show CDR1 as SQVTM and CDR2 as ANQGSEA.

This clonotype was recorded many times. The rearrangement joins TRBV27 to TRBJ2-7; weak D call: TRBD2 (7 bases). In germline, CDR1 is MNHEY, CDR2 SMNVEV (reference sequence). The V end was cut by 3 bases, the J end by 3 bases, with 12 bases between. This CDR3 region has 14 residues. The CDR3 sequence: CASSFGGAVYEQYF. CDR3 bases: TGTGCCAGCAGTTTTGGGGGGGCAGTCTACGAGCAGTACTTC.

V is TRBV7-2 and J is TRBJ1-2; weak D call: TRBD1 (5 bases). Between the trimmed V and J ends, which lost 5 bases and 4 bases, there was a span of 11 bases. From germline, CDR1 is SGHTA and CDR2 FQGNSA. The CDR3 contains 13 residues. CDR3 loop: CASSPGRTYGYTF. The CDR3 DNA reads TGTGCCAGCAGCCCGGGACGGACCTATGGCTACACCTTC.

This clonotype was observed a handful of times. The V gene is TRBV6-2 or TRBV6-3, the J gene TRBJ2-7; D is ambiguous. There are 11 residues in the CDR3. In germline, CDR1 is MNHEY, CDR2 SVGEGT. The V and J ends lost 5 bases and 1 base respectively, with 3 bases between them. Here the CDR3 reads CASSHSYEQYF. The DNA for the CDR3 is TGTGCCAGCAGTCATTCCTACGAGCAGTACTTC.

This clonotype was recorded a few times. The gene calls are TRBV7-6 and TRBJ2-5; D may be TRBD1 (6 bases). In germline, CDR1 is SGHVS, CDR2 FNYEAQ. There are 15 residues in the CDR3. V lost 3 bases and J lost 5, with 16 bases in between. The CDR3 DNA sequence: TGTGCCAGCAGCTTCTTCGGGGTACAGGGTGAGACCCAGTACTTC. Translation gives CASSFFGVQGETQYF.

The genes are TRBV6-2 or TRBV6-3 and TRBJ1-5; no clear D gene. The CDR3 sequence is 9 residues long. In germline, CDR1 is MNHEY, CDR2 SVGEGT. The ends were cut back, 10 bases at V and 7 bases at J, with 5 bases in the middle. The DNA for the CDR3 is TGTGCCACGGGCCAGCCCCAGCATTTT. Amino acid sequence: CATGQPQHF.

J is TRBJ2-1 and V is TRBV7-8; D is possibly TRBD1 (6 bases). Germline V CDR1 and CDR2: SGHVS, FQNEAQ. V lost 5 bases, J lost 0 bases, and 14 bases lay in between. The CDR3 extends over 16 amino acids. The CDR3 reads CASSPLRQASYNEQFF. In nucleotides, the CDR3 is TGTGCCAGCAGCCCACTTCGACAGGCCTCCTACAATGAGCAGTTCTTC.

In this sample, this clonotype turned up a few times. The CDR3 spells CASTFSDGSTEAFF. In DNA form, the CDR3 reads TGTGCCAGCACCTTTTCGGACGGTTCCACTGAAGCTTTCTTT. The chain links TRBV7-3 to TRBJ1-1; D gene ambiguous. The CDR3 has 14 amino acids. V lost 7 bases to trimming and J lost 4 bases, with 16 bases between them. Germline V gene data show CDR1 as SGHTA and CDR2 as FQGTGA. The whole variable domain, remainder taken from reference TRBV7-3 and TRBJ1-1, is GAGVSQTPSNKVTEKGKYVELRCDPISGHTALYWYRQSLGQGPEFLIYFQGTGAADDSGLPNDRFFAVRPEGSVSTLKIQRTERGDSAVYLCASTFSDGSTEAFFGQGTRLTVV.

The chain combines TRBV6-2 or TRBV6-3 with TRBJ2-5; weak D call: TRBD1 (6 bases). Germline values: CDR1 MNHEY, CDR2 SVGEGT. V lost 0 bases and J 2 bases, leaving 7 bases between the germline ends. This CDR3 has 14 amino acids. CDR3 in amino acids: CASSYSGQQETQYF. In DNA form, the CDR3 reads TGTGCCAGCAGTTACTCAGGACAGCAAGAGACCCAGTACTTC.

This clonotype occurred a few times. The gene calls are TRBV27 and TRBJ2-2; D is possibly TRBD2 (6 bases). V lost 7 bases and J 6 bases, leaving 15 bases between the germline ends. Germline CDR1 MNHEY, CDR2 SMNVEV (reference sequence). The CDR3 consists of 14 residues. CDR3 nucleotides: TGTGCCAGCACCGGGACTCCCACCGCCGGGGAGCTGTTTTTT. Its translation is CASTGTPTAGELFF.

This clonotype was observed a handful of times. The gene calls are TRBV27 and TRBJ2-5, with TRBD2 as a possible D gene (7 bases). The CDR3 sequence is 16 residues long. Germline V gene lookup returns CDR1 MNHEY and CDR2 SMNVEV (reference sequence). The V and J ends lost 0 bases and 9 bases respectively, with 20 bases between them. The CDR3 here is CASSLSYGGPWGAQYF. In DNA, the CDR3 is TGTGCCAGCAGTTTATCCTACGGGGGGCCGTGGGGGGCCCAGTACTTC.

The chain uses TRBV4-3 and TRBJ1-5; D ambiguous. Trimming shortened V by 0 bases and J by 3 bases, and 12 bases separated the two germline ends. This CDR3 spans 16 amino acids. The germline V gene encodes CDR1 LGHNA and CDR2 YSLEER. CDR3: CASSQDPYPTNQPQHF. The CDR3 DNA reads TGCGCCAGCAGCCAAGACCCCTACCCGACCAATCAGCCCCAGCATTTT.

CDR3 residues: CASSQDFPGQGGDGYTF. The DNA of the CDR3 is TGTGCCAGCAGCCAAGATTTCCCTGGACAGGGCGGTGATGGCTACACCTTC. This chain links TRBV3-1 with TRBJ1-2, with 8 positions matching TRBD1. Trimming took 0 bases from V and 6 from J; bases not matched to a gene: 12. The CDR3 contains 17 residues. Germline V CDR1 and CDR2: LGHDT, YNNKEL (reference sequence).

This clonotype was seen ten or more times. The chain's CDR3 is CASSPSTENYGYTF. CDR3 in DNA: TGTGCCAGCAGCCCATCGACCGAGAACTATGGCTACACCTTC. The V call is TRBV7-8, the J call TRBJ1-2, with D unclear. Germline CDR1 reads SGHVS; CDR2 reads FQNEAQ. Trimming removed 5 bases at V and 2 bases at J, with 12 bases between. This CDR3 is 14 amino acids long.

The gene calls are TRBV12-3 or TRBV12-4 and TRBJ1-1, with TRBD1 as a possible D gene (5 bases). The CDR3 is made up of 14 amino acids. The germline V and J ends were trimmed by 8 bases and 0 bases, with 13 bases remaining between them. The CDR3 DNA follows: TGTGCCAGCGGGGGACTAGGGGTGAACACTGAAGCTTTCTTT. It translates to CASGGLGVNTEAFF.